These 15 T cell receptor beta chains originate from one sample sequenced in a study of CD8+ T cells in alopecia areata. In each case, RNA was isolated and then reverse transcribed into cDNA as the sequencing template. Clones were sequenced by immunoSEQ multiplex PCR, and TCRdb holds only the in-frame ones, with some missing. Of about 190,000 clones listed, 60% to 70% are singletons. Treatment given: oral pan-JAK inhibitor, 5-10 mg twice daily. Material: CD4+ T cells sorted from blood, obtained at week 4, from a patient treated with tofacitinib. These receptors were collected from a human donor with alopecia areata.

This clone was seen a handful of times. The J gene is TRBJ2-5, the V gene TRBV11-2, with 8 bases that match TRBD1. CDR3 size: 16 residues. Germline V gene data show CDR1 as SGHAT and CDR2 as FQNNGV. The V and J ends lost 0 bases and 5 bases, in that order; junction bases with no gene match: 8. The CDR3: CASSLDRTGGAETQYF. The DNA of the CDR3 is TGTGCCAGCAGCTTAGATCGAACAGGGGGAGCGGAGACCCAGTACTTC. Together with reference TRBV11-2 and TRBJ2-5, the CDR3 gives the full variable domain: EAGVAQSPRYKIIEKRQSVAFWCNPISGHATLYWYQQILGQGPKLLIQFQNNGVVDDSQLPKDRFSAERLKGVDSTLKIQPAKLEDSAVYLCASSLDRTGGAETQYFGPGTRLLVL.

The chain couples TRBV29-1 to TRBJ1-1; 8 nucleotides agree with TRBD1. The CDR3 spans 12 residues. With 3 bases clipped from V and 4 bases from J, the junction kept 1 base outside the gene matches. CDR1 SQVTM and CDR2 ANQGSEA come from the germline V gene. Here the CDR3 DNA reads TGCAGCGTTGACAGGGGGCCCACTGAAGCTTTCTTT. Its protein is CSVDRGPTEAFF.

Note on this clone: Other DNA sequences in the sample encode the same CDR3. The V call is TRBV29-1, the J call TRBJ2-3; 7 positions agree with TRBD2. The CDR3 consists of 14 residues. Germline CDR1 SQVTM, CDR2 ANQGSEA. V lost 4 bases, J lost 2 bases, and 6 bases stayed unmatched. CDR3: CSVVPGLHTDTQYF. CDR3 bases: TGCAGCGTTGTCCCGGGACTACACACAGATACGCAGTATTTT.

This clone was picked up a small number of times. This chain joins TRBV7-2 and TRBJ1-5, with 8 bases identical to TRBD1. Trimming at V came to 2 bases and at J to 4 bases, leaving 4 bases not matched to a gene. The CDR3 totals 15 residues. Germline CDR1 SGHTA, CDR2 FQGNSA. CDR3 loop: CASSLRTGLNQPQHF. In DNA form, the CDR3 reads TGTGCCAGCAGCTTAAGGACAGGGCTAAATCAGCCCCAGCATTTT.

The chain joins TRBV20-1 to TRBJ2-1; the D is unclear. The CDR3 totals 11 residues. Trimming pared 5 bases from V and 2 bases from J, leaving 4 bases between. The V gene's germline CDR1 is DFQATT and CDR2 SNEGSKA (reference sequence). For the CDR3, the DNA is TGCAGTGCTCTTGCCTACAATGAGCAGTTCTTC. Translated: CSALAYNEQFF.

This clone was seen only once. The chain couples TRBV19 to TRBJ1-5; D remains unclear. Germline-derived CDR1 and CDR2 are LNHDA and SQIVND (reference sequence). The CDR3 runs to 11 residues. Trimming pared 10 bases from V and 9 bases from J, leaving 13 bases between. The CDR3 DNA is TGTGCCACTACCGAAGGTGGGCCCCAGCATTTT. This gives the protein CATTEGGPQHF.

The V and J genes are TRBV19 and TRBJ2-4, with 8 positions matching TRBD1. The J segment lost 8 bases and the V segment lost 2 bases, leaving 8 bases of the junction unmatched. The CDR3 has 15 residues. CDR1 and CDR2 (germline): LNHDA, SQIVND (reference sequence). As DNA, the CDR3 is TGTGCCAGTAGTATATATTCAGGGGGCTCGGACATTCAGTACTTC. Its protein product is CASSIYSGGSDIQYF.

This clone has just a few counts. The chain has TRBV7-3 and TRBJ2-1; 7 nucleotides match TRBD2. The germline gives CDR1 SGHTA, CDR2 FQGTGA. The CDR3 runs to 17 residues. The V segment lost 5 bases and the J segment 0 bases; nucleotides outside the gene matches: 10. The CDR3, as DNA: TGTGCCAGCAGCCGTCAGCCTAGCGGTAGCTCCTACAATGAGCAGTTCTTC. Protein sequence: CASSRQPSGSSYNEQFF.

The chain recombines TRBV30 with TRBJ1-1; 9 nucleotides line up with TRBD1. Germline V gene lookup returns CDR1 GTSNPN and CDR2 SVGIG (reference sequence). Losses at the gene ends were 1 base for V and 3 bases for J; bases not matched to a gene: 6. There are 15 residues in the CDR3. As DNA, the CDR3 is TGTGCCTGGAGTGAACAGGGGGCATTTTACACTGAAGCTTTCTTT. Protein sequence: CAWSEQGAFYTEAFF.

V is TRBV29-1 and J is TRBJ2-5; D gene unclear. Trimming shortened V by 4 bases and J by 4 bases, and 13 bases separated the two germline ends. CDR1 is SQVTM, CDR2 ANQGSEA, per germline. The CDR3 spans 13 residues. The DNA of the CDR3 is TGCAGCGTTGGCGTTACGTTGGGAGAGACCCAGTACTTC. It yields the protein CSVGVTLGETQYF.

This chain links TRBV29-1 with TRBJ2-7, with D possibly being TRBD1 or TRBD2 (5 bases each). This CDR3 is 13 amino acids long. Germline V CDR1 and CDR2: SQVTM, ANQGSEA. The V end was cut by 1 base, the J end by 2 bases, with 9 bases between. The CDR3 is CSVEGPGPYEQYF. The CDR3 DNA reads TGCAGCGTTGAAGGGCCGGGGCCCTACGAGCAGTACTTC.

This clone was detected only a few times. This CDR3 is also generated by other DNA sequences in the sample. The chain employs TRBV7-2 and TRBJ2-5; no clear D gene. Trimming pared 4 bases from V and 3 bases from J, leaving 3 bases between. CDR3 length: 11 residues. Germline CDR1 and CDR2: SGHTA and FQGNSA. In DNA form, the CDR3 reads TGTGCCAGCAGCTCGAAAGAGACCCAGTACTTC. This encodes CASSSKETQYF. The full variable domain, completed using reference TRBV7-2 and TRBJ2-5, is GAGVSQSPSNKVTEKGKDVELRCDPISGHTALYWYRQSLGQGLEFLIYFQGNSAPDKSGLPSDRFSAERTGGSVSTLTIQRTQQEDSAVYLCASSSKETQYFGPGTRLLVL.

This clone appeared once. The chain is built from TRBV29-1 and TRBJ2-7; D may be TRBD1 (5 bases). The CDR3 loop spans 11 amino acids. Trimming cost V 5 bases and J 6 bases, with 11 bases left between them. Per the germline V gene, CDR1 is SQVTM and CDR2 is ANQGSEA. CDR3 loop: CSVRAGPEQYF. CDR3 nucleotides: TGCAGCGTTCGCGCAGGGCCCGAGCAGTACTTC.

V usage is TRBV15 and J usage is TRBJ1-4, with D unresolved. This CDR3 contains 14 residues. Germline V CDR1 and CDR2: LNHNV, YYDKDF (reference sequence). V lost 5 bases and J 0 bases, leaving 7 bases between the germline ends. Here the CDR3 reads CATSVGATNEKLFF. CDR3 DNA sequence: TGTGCCACCAGCGTCGGTGCAACTAATGAAAAACTGTTTTTT.

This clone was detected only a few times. DNA of the CDR3: TGCAGCGCCGAACGTCCCCAGGGCTTAAGCACTGAAGCTTTCTTT. Protein: CSAERPQGLSTEAFF. V is TRBV29-1 and J is TRBJ1-1; D perhaps matches TRBD1 (5 bases). V was pared by 7 bases and J by 4 bases, with 22 bases between. There are 15 residues in the CDR3. Germline V gene data show CDR1 as SQVTM and CDR2 as ANQGSEA. The variable domain in full, with the rest retrieved from reference TRBV29-1 and TRBJ1-1, is SAVISQKPSRDICQRGTSLTIQCQVDSQVTMMFWYRQQPGQSLTLIATANQGSEATYESGFVIDKFPISRPNLTFSTLTVSNMSPEDSSIYLCSAERPQGLSTEAFFGQGTRLTVV.